This T cell receptor (beta chain) was recovered during a study of shared clonotypes between healthy human individuals. About the research overall: Donors consisted of two women and a few men between 18 and 49.

It was at deep level that the assay was run. Profiled with immunoSEQ multiplex PCR; TCRdb holds only in-frame clones, not every one. The sample lists about 490,000 clones, 70% to 80% occurring once. Sequences were obtained from PBMCs. The receptor was isolated from a woman aged 40 to 49 in good health. Some clones in this sample may be carry-over from other donors' samples.

The CDR3: CASSEGLTRGPYEQYF. DNA for the CDR3: TGTGCCAGCAGTGAAGGTCTAACGAGGGGGCCGTACGAGCAGTACTTC. The V and J genes are TRBV2 and TRBJ2-7, with 7 bases identical to TRBD1. Trimming took 1 base from V and 4 from J; bases not matched to a gene: 10. CDR3 length: 16 amino acids. Germline V gene data show CDR1 as SNHLY and CDR2 as FYNNEI.